This passage covers 10 T cell receptor beta chains from one sample sequenced in a study of T cells in Graves' hyperthyroidism and ophthalmopathy. The source material, RNA transcripts, was used to amplify TCR beta CDR3 regions. Researchers ran a first-round RT-PCR on the TCR CDR3 using the HTBI primer set. MiXCR, applied by TCRdb to the multiplex PCR reads, yields one record per CDR3 protein. The table includes roughly 750,000 distinct CDR3 sequences, about 17% detected once. The sample was blood. All receptors come from a man aged 18-30 years with Graves' hyperthyroidism.

V usage is TRBV12-3 or TRBV12-4 and J usage is TRBJ1-6; D remains ambiguous. CDR3 length equals 14 residues. Trimming removed 5 bases at V and 7 bases at J, with 12 bases between. In DNA form, the CDR3 reads TGTGCCAGCAGTATAACAGAGGGAAATTCACCCCTCCACTTT. Protein sequence: CASSITEGNSPLHF.

The rearrangement joins TRBV20-1 to TRBJ1-3, with 7 bases lining up with TRBD1. V was pared by 0 bases and J by 15 bases, with 11 bases of the junction left unmatched. Per germline, CDR1 DFQATT and CDR2 SNEGSKA (reference sequence). The CDR3 extends over 13 amino acids. In DNA form, the CDR3 reads TGCAGTGCTAGAGACTACAACGACAGGGTCAAATATTTT. This gives the protein CSARDYNDRVKYF.

This clonotype appeared many times. The rearrangement links TRBV30 to TRBJ2-1; 12 nucleotides align to TRBD2. The CDR3 totals 14 residues. In germline, CDR1 is GTSNPN, CDR2 SVGIG (reference sequence). V lost 4 bases to trimming and J lost 9 bases; unmatched junction nucleotides: 7. The CDR3 bases are TGTGCCTGGACGCCGGCTAGCGGGAGGGTTGAGCAGTTCTTC. It yields the protein CAWTPASGRVEQFF.

The sample holds a few counts of this clonotype. The rearrangement joins TRBV7-9 to TRBJ1-2, with a weak D call TRBD1 (6 bases). The germline V gene has CDR1 SEHNR and CDR2 FQNEAQ (reference sequence). The V end lost 6 bases, the J end lost 3 bases, and 11 bases lay between the germline ends. This CDR3 spans 13 amino acids. CDR3 sequence reads: CASRPGADYGYTF. The CDR3 DNA reads as TGTGCCAGCAGACCAGGGGCAGACTATGGCTACACCTTC.

The rearrangement joins TRBV29-1 to TRBJ1-2; unclear D gene. This CDR3 is built from 13 residues. Trimming cost V 2 bases and J 2 bases, with 9 bases left between them. Germline-derived CDR1 and CDR2 are SQVTM and ANQGSEA. Here the CDR3 DNA reads TGCAGCGTTGAATGGGGAGTGAACTATGGCTACACCTTC. This sequence encodes CSVEWGVNYGYTF.

The chain couples TRBV7-6 to TRBJ2-3, with D possibly called TRBD1 or TRBD2 (5 bases each). The CDR3 is 16 amino acids. Per germline, CDR1 SGHVS and CDR2 FNYEAQ. V was pared by 4 bases and J by 0 bases, with 14 bases between. CDR3 nucleotide sequence: TGTGCCAGCAGCTCAACCCCGGGGCTGAGCACAGATACGCAGTATTTT. Translated: CASSSTPGLSTDTQYF.

This rearrangement joins TRBV5-5 to TRBJ1-1, with D possibly matching TRBD1 (5 bases). This CDR3 comprises 15 residues. Germline-derived CDR1 and CDR2 are SGHKS and YYEKEE (reference sequence). V was cut by 1 base and J by 0 bases, with 10 bases left in between. CDR3 sequence reads: CASSLYKGLNTEAFF. Here the CDR3 DNA reads TGTGCCAGCAGCTTGTATAAGGGGTTGAACACTGAAGCTTTCTTT.

This clonotype occurred many times. The V gene is TRBV11-2, the J gene TRBJ2-7, with D perhaps matching TRBD1 or TRBD2 (5 bases each). V lost 0 bases to trimming and J lost 3 bases, with 12 bases between them. The germline V gene encodes CDR1 SGHAT and CDR2 FQNNGV. The CDR3 length is 15 residues. Written as DNA, the CDR3 is TGTGCCAGCAGCTTAGACAGGGACGGACTCTACGAGCAGTACTTC. Its translation: CASSLDRDGLYEQYF.

This clonotype occurred many times. The chain links TRBV12-3 or TRBV12-4 to TRBJ2-3; 10 nucleotides match TRBD2. V lost 3 bases to trimming and J lost 1 base; unmatched junction nucleotides: 4. The CDR3 covers 16 residues. In DNA form, the CDR3 reads TGTGCCAGCAGTTTCCGGCTAGCGGGAGGCACAGATACGCAGTATTTT. Protein product: CASSFRLAGGTDTQYF.

This clonotype has more than one count but fewer than ten. The chain employs TRBV7-3 and TRBJ1-4; tentatively, D is TRBD1 (5 bases). Germline V lookup: CDR1 SGHTA, CDR2 FQGTGA. This CDR3 region has 14 residues. Trimming removed 5 bases at V and 5 bases at J, with 12 bases between. The CDR3 loop is CASSPGPGNEKLFF. The CDR3 DNA sequence: TGTGCCAGCAGCCCGGGGCCTGGGAATGAAAAACTGTTTTTT. The full variable domain, with the rest looked up from reference TRBV7-3 and TRBJ1-4, is GAGVSQTPSNKVTEKGKYVELRCDPISGHTALYWYRQSLGQGPEFLIYFQGTGAADDSGLPNDRFFAVRPEGSVSTLKIQRTERGDSAVYLCASSPGPGNEKLFFGSGTQLSVL.